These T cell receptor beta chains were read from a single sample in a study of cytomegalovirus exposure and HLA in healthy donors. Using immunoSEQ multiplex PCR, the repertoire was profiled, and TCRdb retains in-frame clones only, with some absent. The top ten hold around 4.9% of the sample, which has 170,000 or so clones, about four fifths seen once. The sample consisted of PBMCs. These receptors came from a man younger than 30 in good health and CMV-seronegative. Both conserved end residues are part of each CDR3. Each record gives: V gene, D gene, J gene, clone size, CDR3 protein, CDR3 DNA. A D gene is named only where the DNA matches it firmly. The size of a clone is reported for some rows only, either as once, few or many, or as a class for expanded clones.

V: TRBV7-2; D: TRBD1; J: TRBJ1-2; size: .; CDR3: CASSLNRGANYGYTF; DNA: TGTGCCAGCAGCTTAAACAGGGGAGCTAACTATGGCTACACCTTC
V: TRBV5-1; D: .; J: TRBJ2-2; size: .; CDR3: CASSLETRGTAGELFF; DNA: TGCGCCAGCAGCTTGGAAACGAGGGGGACGGCCGGGGAGCTGTTTTTT
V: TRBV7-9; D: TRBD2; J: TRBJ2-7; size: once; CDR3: CASSLARRGDYEQYF; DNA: TGTGCCAGCAGCTTAGCGCGGCGGGGGGACTACGAGCAGTACTTC
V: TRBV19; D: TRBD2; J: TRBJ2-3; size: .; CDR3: CASSLLAGGSTDTQYF; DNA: TGTGCCAGTAGTCTCCTAGCGGGGGGGAGCACAGATACGCAGTATTTT
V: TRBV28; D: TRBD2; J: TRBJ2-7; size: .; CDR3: CASSFKLAGCCSYEQYF; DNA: TGTGCCAGCAGTTTCAAACTAGCGGGATGCTGCTCCTACGAGCAGTACTTC
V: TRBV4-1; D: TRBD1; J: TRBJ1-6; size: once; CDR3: CASSQDDRGLSPLHF; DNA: TGCGCCAGCAGCCAGGACGACAGGGGGCTTTCACCCCTCCACTTT
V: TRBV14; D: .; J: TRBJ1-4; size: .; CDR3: CASSQGQYEKLFF; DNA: TGTGCCAGCAGCCAAGGACAGTATGAAAAACTGTTTTTT
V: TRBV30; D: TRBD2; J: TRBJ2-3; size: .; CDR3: CAWTGTSGSTDTQYF; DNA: TGTGCCTGGACTGGGACTAGCGGTAGCACAGATACGCAGTATTTT
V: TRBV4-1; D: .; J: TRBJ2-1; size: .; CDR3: CASSQKLAGSSYNEQFF; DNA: TGCGCCAGCAGCCAAAAGCTTGCGGGGAGCTCCTACAATGAGCAGTTCTTC
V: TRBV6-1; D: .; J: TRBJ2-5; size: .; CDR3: CASSVNRKETQYF; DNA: TGTGCCAGCAGTGTTAACAGAAAAGAGACCCAGTACTTC
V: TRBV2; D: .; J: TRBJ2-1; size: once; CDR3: CASMGLSNEQFF; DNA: TGTGCCAGCATGGGCCTGAGCAATGAGCAGTTCTTC
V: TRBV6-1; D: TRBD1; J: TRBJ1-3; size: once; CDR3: CASSMDRGSGNTIYF; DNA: TGTGCCAGCAGTATGGACAGGGGATCTGGAAACACCATATATTTT
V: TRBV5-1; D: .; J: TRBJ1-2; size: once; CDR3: CASSFRDSESGYTF; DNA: TGCGCCAGCAGCTTCCGGGACTCGGAAAGCGGCTACACCTTC
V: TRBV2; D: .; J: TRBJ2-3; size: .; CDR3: CASGRGGDTQYF; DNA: TGTGCCAGCGGGAGGGGGGGAGATACGCAGTATTTT
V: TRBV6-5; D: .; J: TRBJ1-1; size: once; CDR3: CASSLQENTEAFF; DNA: TGTGCCAGCAGTCTACAGGAGAACACTGAAGCTTTCTTT
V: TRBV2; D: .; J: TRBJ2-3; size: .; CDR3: CASSKAEGDTDTQYF; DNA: TGTGCCAGCAGTAAAGCGGAAGGGGACACAGATACGCAGTATTTT
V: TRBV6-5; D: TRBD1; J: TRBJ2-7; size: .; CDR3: CASKRGTASYEQYF; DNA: TGTGCCAGCAAAAGAGGGACAGCTTCCTACGAGCAGTACTTC
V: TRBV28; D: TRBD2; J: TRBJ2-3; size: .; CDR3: CASSPGTSGRTDTQYF; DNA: TGTGCCAGCAGTCCCGGGACTAGCGGGAGGACAGATACGCAGTATTTT
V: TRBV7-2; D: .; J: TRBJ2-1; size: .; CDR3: CASSPRGSSYNEQFF; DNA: TGTGCCAGCAGCCCACGGGGGAGCTCCTACAATGAGCAGTTCTTC
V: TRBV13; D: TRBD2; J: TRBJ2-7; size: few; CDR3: CASSFMGAGGLREQYF; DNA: TGTGCCAGCAGCTTCATGGGGGCGGGAGGGCTCCGTGAGCAGTACTTC
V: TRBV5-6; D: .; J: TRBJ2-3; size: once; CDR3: CASSLWRDSTDTQYF; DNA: TGTGCCAGCAGCTTGTGGCGGGATAGCACAGATACGCAGTATTTT
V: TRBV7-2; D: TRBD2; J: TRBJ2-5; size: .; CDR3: CASSEQTSGSAETQYF; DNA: TGTGCCAGCAGCGAGCAGACTAGCGGGAGCGCGGAGACCCAGTACTTC
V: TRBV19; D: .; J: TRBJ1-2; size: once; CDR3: CASSIGAGGYTF; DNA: TGTGCCAGTAGTATAGGGGCTGGTGGCTACACCTTC
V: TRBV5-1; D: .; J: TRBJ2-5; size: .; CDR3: CASTPSAGGETQYF; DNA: TGCGCCAGCACCCCTTCCGCCGGAGGGGAGACCCAGTACTTC
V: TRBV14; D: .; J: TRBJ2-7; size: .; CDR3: CASSQGQLAYEQYF; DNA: TGTGCCAGCAGCCAAGGACAGCTTGCCTACGAGCAGTACTTC
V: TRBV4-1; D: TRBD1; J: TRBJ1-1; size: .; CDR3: CASSHTGVTEAFF; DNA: TGCGCCAGCAGCCACACAGGGGTCACTGAAGCTTTCTTT
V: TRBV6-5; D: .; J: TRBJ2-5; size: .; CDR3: CASSYSGPQETQYF; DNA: TGTGCCAGCAGTTACAGCGGACCCCAAGAGACCCAGTACTTC
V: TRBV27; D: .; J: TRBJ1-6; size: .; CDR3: CASSFGVLSPLHF; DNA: TGTGCCAGCAGTTTCGGGGTTTTGTCACCCCTCCACTTT
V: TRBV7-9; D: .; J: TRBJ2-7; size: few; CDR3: CASSFSAGSYEQYF; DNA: TGTGCCAGCAGCTTCAGCGCCGGCTCCTACGAGCAGTACTTC
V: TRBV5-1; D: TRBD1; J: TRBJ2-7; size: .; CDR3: CASSTGQGLYEQYF; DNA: TGCGCCAGCAGCACGGGACAGGGACTCTACGAGCAGTACTTC
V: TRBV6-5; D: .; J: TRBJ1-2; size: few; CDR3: CASSYSGHGNYGYTF; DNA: TGTGCCAGCAGTTACTCTGGGCACGGAAACTATGGCTACACCTTC
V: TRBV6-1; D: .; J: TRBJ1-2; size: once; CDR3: CASGLGRGIYGYTF; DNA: TGTGCCAGCGGGTTGGGCAGGGGCATCTATGGCTACACCTTC
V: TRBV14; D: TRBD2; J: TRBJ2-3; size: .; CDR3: CASSPQGYSGRKPSTDTQYF; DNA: TGTGCCAGCAGCCCCCAGGGATACAGCGGGAGAAAACCTAGCACAGATACGCAGTATTTT
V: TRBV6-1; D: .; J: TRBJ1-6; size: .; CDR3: CASSEPTYNSPLHF; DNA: TGTGCCAGCAGTGAACCTACTTATAATTCACCCCTCCACTTT
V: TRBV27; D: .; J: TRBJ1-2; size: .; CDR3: CASSQQGGGGYTF; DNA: TGTGCCAGCAGTCAACAGGGTGGTGGTGGCTACACCTTC
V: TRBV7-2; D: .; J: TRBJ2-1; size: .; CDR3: CASSLVAAGLTNEQFF; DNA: TGTGCCAGCAGCTTAGTGGCGGCGGGACTTACCAATGAGCAGTTCTTC
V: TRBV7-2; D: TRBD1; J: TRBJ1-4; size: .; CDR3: CASSIRQGLTREKLFF; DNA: TGTGCCAGCAGCATAAGACAGGGGTTGACGAGAGAAAAACTGTTTTTT
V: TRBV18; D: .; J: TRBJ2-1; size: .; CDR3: CATLPPHSGASSYNEQFF; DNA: TGTGCCACCCTACCACCCCACTCAGGGGCGAGCTCCTACAATGAGCAGTTCTTC
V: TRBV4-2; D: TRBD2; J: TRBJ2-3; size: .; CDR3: CASSQSAGGPSDTQYF; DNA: TGTGCCAGCAGCCAGTCAGCGGGAGGGCCCTCAGATACGCAGTATTTT
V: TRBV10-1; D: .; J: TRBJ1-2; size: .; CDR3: CARSRGGVDYGYTF; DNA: TGCGCCAGGAGTCGAGGGGGTGTTGACTATGGCTACACCTTC
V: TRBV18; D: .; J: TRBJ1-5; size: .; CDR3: CASSPVQGSNQPQHF; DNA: TGTGCCAGCTCACCGGTACAGGGAAGCAATCAGCCCCAGCATTTT
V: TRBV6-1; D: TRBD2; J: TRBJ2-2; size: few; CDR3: CASLAGLTGELFF; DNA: TGTGCCAGCTTAGCGGGACTCACCGGGGAGCTGTTTTTT
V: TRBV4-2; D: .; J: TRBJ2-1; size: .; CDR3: CASSQDLRADEQFF; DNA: TGTGCCAGCAGCCAAGATCTCAGGGCGGATGAGCAGTTCTTC
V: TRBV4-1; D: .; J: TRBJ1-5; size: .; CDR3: CASSQVPQSNQPQHF; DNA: TGCGCCAGCAGCCAAGTCCCACAGAGCAATCAGCCCCAGCATTTT
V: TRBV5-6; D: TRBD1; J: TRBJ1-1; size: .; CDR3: CASSLGRTGLRNTEAFF; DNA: TGTGCCAGCAGCTTGGGTCGGACAGGTTTGCGGAACACTGAAGCTTTCTTT
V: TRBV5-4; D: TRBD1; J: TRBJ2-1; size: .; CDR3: CASSNLDRADEQFF; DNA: TGTGCCAGCAGCAACTTAGACAGGGCTGATGAGCAGTTCTTC
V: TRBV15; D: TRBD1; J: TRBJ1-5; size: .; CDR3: CATSSHDRVTQPQHF; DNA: TGTGCCACCAGCAGCCACGACAGGGTCACTCAGCCCCAGCATTTT
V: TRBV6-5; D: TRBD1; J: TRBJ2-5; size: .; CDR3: CASRPTGGRETQYF; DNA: TGTGCCAGCAGACCGACAGGGGGGCGGGAGACCCAGTACTTC
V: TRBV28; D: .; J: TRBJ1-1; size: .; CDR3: CASSPTGYTEAFF; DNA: TGTGCCAGCAGCCCCACAGGATACACTGAAGCTTTCTTT
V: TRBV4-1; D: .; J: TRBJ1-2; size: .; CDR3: CASSPTGGGAGYYGYTF; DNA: TGCGCCAGCAGCCCTACGGGTGGGGGTGCGGGATACTATGGCTACACCTTC